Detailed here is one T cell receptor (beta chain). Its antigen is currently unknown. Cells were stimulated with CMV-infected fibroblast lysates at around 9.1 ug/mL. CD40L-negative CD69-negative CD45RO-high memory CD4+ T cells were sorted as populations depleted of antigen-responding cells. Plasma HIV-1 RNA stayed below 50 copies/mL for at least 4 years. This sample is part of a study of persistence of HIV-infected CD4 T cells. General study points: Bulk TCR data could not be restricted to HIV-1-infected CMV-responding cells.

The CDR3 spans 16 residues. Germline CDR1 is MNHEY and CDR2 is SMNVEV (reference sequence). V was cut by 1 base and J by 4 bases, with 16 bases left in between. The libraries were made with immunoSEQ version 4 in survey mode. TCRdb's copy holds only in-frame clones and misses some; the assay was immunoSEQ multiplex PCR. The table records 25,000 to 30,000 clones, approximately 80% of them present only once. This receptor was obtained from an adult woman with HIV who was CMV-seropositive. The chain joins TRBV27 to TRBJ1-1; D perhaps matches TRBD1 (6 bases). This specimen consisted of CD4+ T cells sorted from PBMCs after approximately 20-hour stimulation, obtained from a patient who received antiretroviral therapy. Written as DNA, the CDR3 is TGTGCCAGCAGTTTATGGGCGGGGGGCTTTGGCACTGAAGCTTTCTTT. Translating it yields CASSLWAGGFGTEAFF.